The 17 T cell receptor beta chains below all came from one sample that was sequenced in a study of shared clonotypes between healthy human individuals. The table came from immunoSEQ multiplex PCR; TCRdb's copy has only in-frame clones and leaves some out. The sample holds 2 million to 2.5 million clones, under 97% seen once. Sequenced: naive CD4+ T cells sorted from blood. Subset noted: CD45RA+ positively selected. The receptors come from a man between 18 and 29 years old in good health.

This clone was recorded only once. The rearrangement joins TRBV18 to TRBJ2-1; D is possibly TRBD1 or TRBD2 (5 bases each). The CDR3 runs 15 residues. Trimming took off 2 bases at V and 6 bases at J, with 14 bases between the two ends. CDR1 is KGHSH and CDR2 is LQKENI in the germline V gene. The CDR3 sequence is CASSPIAGAINEQFF. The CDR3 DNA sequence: TGTGCCAGCTCACCAATCGCCGGGGCAATCAATGAGCAGTTCTTC.

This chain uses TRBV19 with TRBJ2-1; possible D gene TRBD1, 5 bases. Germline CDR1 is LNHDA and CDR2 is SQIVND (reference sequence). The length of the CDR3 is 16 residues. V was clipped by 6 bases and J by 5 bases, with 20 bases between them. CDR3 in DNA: TGTGCCAGTAGCGATAGACAGCGCGTGGGGAACAATGAGCAGTTCTTC. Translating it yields CASSDRQRVGNNEQFF.

CDR3 DNA: TGCGCCAGCACCACCCGGGCGGCGGTCTCCCCCCTCCACTTT. It translates to CASTTRAAVSPLHF. The gene calls are TRBV4-1 and TRBJ1-6; no clear D. CDR1 and CDR2 from the germline V gene are MGHRA and YSYEKL. Between the trimmed V and J ends, which lost 7 bases and 13 bases, there was a span of 20 bases. The CDR3 runs to 14 residues.

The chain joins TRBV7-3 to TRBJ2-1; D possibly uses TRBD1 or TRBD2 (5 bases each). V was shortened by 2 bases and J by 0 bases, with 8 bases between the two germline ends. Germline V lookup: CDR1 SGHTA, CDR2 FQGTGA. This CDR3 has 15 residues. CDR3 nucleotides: TGTGCCAGCAGCTTAGGGACCAGCTCCTACAATGAGCAGTTCTTC. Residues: CASSLGTSSYNEQFF.

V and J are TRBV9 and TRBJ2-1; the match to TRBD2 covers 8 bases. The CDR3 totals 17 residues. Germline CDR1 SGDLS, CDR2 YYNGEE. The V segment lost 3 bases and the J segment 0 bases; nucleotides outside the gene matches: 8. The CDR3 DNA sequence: TGTGCCAGCAGCGGCCAGCGGGAGCCCCCCTCCTACAATGAGCAGTTCTTC. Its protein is CASSGQREPPSYNEQFF.

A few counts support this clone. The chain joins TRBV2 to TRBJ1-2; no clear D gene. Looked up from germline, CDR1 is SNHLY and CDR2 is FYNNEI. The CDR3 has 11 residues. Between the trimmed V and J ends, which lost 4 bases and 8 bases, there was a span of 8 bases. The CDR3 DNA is TGTGCCAGCAGTGTTGGCGTAGGCTACACCTTC. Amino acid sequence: CASSVGVGYTF.

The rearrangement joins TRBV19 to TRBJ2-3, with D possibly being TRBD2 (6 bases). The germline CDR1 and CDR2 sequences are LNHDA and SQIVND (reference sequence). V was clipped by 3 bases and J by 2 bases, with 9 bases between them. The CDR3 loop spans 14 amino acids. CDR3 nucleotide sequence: TGTGCCAGTAGTATGGGGGGATACACAGATACGCAGTATTTT. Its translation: CASSMGGYTDTQYF.

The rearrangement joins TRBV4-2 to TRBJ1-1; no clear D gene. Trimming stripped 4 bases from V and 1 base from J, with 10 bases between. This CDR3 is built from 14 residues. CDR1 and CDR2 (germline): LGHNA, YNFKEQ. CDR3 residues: CASSPVWGNTEAFF. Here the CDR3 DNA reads TGTGCCAGCAGCCCCGTCTGGGGGAACACTGAAGCTTTCTTT.

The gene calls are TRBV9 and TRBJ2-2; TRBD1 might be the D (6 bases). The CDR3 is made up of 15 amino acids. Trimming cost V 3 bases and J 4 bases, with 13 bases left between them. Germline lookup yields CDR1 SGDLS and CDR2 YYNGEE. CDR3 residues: CASSGRRGGTGELFF. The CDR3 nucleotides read TGTGCCAGCAGCGGGCGCCGAGGGGGCACCGGGGAGCTGTTTTTT. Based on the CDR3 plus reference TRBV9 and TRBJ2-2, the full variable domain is DSGVTQTPKHLITATGQRVTLRCSPRSGDLSVYWYQQSLDQGLQFLIQYYNGEERAKGNILERFSAQQFPDLHSELNLSSLELGDSALYFCASSGRRGGTGELFFGEGSRLTVL.

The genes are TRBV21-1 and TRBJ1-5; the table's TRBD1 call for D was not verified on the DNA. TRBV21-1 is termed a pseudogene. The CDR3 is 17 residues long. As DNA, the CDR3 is TGTGCCAGCAGCAAAGGAGGCAGGGGGGCCCCCAATCAGCCCCAGCATTTT. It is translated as CASSKGGRGAPNQPQHF.

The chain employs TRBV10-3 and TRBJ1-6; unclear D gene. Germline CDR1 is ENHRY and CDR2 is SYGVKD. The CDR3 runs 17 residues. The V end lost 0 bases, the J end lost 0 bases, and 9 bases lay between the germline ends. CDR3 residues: CAISESEPSSYNSPLHF. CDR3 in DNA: TGTGCCATCAGTGAGTCGGAGCCCAGCTCCTATAATTCACCCCTCCACTTT.

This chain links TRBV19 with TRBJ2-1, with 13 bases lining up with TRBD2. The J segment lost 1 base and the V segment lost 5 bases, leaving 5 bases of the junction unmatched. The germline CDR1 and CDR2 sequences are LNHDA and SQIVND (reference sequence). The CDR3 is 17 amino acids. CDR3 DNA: TGTGCCAGTAGTCCCGGACTAGCGGGGGTGTCCTACAATGAGCAGTTCTTC. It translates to CASSPGLAGVSYNEQFF.

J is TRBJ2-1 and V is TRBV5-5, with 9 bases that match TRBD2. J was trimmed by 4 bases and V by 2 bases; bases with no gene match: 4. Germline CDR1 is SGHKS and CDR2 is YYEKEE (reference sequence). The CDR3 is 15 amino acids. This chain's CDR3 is CASSFGSGGYNEQFF. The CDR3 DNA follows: TGTGCCAGCAGCTTCGGTAGCGGGGGTTACAATGAGCAGTTCTTC.

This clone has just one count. CDR3 nucleotide sequence: TGCGCCAGCAGCTTGGAACAGCAAGAGACCCAGTACTTC. Protein sequence: CASSLEQQETQYF. The chain employs TRBV5-1 and TRBJ2-5; unclear D gene. The length of the CDR3 is 13 residues. From germline, CDR1 is SGHRS and CDR2 YFSETQ. The V end lost 0 bases, the J end lost 2 bases, and 5 bases lay between the germline ends.

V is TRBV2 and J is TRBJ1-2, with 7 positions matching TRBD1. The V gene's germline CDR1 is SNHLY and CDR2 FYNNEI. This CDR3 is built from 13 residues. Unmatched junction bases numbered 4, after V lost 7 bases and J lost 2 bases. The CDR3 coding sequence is TGTGCCAGCACGGGACAGCAGAACTATGGCTACACCTTC. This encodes CASTGQQNYGYTF. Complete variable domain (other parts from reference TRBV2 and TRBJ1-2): EPEVTQTPSHQVTQMGQEVILRCVPISNHLYFYWYRQILGQKVEFLVSFYNNEISEKSEIFDDQFSVERPDGSNFTLKIRSTKLEDSAMYFCASTGQQNYGYTFGSGTRLTVV.

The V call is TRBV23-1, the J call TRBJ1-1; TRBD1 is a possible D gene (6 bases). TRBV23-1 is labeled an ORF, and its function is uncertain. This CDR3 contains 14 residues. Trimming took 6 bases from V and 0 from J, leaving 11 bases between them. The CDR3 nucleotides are TGCGCCAGCAGAACACAGGGCATGAACACTGAAGCTTTCTTT. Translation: CASRTQGMNTEAFF.

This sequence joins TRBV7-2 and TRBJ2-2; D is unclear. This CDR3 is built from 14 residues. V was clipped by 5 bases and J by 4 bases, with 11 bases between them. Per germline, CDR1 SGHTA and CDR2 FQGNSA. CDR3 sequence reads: CASSTEPRTGELFF. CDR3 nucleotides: TGTGCCAGCAGCACAGAACCCCGCACCGGGGAGCTGTTTTTT.